This passage covers 27 T cell receptor beta chains from one sample sequenced in a study of early T cells in non-severe SARS-CoV-2 infection. From the 5' RACE reads, TCRdb called clonotypes with MiXCR, one entry per CDR3 protein. The data contain 42,000 or so distinct CDR3 sequences, 9.5% to 13% of them seen just once; the ten biggest clones take up 21%. Specimen: whole blood. The receptors here all came from an adult who was a healthcare worker with PCR-confirmed SARS-CoV-2 infection or an uninfected control (not recorded which).

The table lists this clonotype with a few counts. The V call is TRBV11-2, the J call TRBJ2-2; D remains ambiguous. CDR3 length: 14 amino acids. V lost 2 bases to trimming and J lost 0 bases, with 4 bases between them. Germline-derived CDR1 and CDR2 are SGHAT and FQNNGV. CDR3: CASSLSPNTGELFF. CDR3 sequence (DNA): TGTGCCAGCAGCTTAAGTCCGAACACCGGGGAGCTGTTTTTT. Full variable domain (outside the CDR3, taken from reference TRBV11-2 and TRBJ2-2): EAGVAQSPRYKIIEKRQSVAFWCNPISGHATLYWYQQILGQGPKLLIQFQNNGVVDDSQLPKDRFSAERLKGVDSTLKIQPAKLEDSAVYLCASSLSPNTGELFFGEGSRLTVL.

The rearrangement joins TRBV2 to TRBJ2-1, with TRBD2 identical over 9 bases. Per the germline V gene, CDR1 is SNHLY and CDR2 is FYNNEI. The CDR3 runs to 13 residues. The junction had 6 bases not matched to a gene; V was cut back by 9 bases and J by 6 bases. For the CDR3, the DNA is TGTGCCAGGACTAGCGGTTGGGGCAATGAGCAGTTCTTC. Encoded protein: CARTSGWGNEQFF.

Concerning this clonotype itself: This could be a read error, since a much larger clone is one nucleotide away. The chain joins TRBV20-1 to TRBJ1-2, with a tentative D call TRBD1 (6 bases). CDR1 is DFQATT, CDR2 SNEGSKA, per germline (reference sequence). The CDR3 runs 13 residues. V gave up 8 bases and J gave up 7 bases, with 20 bases separating them. DNA of the CDR3: TGCAGTACGGGGGGCAGGGTTGGAGGTGGCTACACCTTC. Its translation: CSTGGRVGGGYTF.

This clonotype appeared a few times. This sequence joins TRBV20-1 and TRBJ2-4; D is ambiguous. Trimming took off 0 bases at V and 6 bases at J, with 6 bases between the two ends. The CDR3 length is 12 residues. Germline V lookup: CDR1 DFQATT, CDR2 SNEGSKA (reference sequence). The CDR3 bases are TGCAGTGCTAGAGAATGGGGAAACATTCAGTACTTC. This gives the protein CSAREWGNIQYF.

This clonotype was seen repeatedly, ten times or more. The chain links TRBV29-1 to TRBJ2-7; D is unresolved. Germline V gene sequence: CDR1 SQVTM, CDR2 ANQGSEA. Trimming left V 0 bases short and J 2 bases short, with 11 bases between. The CDR3 is made up of 14 amino acids. The CDR3 is CSVEDSQHPYEQYF. The CDR3 nucleotides are TGCAGCGTTGAAGATAGTCAGCATCCCTACGAGCAGTACTTC.

The chain carries TRBV20-1 and TRBJ1-6; TRBD1 is a possible D gene (5 bases). The CDR3 covers 15 residues. Trimming stripped 1 base from V and 10 bases from J, with 17 bases between. The germline V gene has CDR1 DFQATT and CDR2 SNEGSKA (reference sequence). CDR3 amino acids: CSARGRAGGNSPLHF. In nucleotides, the CDR3 is TGCAGTGCTAGAGGACGAGCGGGGGGAAACTCACCCCTCCACTTT.

This chain connects TRBV28 to TRBJ2-1, with D tentatively TRBD1 (6 bases). V was pared by 7 bases and J by 7 bases, with 20 bases between. CDR3 length: 15 residues. CDR1 is MDHEN and CDR2 is SYDVKM in the germline V gene. Here the CDR3 reads CASTPPGQARNEQFF. The CDR3 DNA follows: TGTGCCAGCACCCCCCCGGGACAAGCCAGGAATGAGCAGTTCTTC.

Many counts were recorded for this clonotype. The V and J genes are TRBV4-1 and TRBJ1-1; D may be TRBD1 (5 bases). Germline assignment: CDR1 MGHRA and CDR2 YSYEKL. V was trimmed by 0 bases and J by 1 base, leaving 9 bases between them. CDR3 length: 15 amino acids. CDR3 residues: CASSQDRTGNTEAFF. The CDR3 DNA reads as TGCGCCAGCAGCCAAGACCGAACAGGGAACACTGAAGCTTTCTTT.

This clonotype was seen ten or more times. The rearrangement uses TRBV9 and TRBJ2-7; D might be TRBD1 (5 bases). The ends were cut back, 2 bases at V and 2 bases at J, with 11 bases in the middle. The germline CDR1 and CDR2 sequences are SGDLS and YYNGEE. The CDR3 spans 14 residues. The CDR3 loop is CASSVADSTYEQYF. CDR3 sequence (DNA): TGTGCCAGCAGCGTTGCAGACAGTACCTACGAGCAGTACTTC.

This chain joins TRBV6-5 and TRBJ2-1, with D perhaps matching TRBD1 (6 bases). The germline V and J ends were trimmed by 5 bases and 4 bases, with 12 bases remaining between them. From germline, CDR1 is MNHEY and CDR2 SVGAGI. The CDR3 is 14 amino acids. CDR3 region: CASSQGRGYNEQFF. CDR3 coding DNA: TGTGCCAGCAGTCAGGGAAGGGGGTACAATGAGCAGTTCTTC.

In its sample, this clonotype was seen many times. The CDR3 protein is CASSYLGRVRDEQYF. The CDR3 nucleotides are TGTGCCAGCAGTTACCTCGGCAGGGTTAGGGACGAGCAGTACTTC. The rearrangement links TRBV6-5 to TRBJ2-7, with D perhaps TRBD1 (5 bases). The V gene's germline CDR1 is MNHEY and CDR2 SVGAGI. V was shortened by 2 bases and J by 5 bases, with 16 bases between the two germline ends. CDR3 length: 15 residues.

This clonotype was counted only a few times. This rearrangement joins TRBV5-4 to TRBJ2-1; 12 bases match TRBD2. Trimming took 4 bases from V and 1 from J; bases not matched to a gene: 6. The germline V gene encodes CDR1 SGHNT and CDR2 YYREEE (reference sequence). The CDR3 is made up of 17 amino acids. CDR3 residues: CASSPTSGSISYNEQFF. The CDR3 bases are TGTGCCAGCAGCCCGACTAGCGGGAGTATTTCCTACAATGAGCAGTTCTTC.

This clonotype was recorded many times. The chain employs TRBV9 and TRBJ2-1; 9 bases map to TRBD2. CDR1 and CDR2 (germline): SGDLS, YYNGEE. The CDR3 is 17 residues long. The trim removed 3 bases at V and 2 bases at J, leaving 9 bases unmatched. The CDR3 loop is CASSGGPGGRAYNEQFF. CDR3 sequence (DNA): TGTGCCAGCAGCGGAGGCCCGGGCGGGAGGGCCTACAATGAGCAGTTCTTC.

This clonotype has ten or more counts. The V gene is TRBV27, the J gene TRBJ2-3; D remains unclear. The V and J ends lost 10 bases and 4 bases respectively, with 15 bases between them. This CDR3 comprises 13 residues. The germline V gene has CDR1 MNHEY and CDR2 SMNVEV (reference sequence). The CDR3: CATRATFPDTQYF. The CDR3 nucleotides are TGTGCCACCAGAGCAACATTCCCAGATACGCAGTATTTT.

This clonotype was seen a handful of times. CDR3 sequence: CASTPAGGDTQYF. The CDR3 DNA reads as TGTGCCAGCACCCCAGCGGGAGGGGATACGCAGTATTTT. The chain joins TRBV28 to TRBJ2-3, with TRBD2 matching 10 bases. CDR3 length: 13 amino acids. The germline V gene encodes CDR1 MDHEN and CDR2 SYDVKM. The V segment lost 7 bases and the J segment 6 bases; nucleotides outside the gene matches: 4.

This sequence joins TRBV29-1 and TRBJ2-7; 8 nucleotides match TRBD2. Per the germline V gene, CDR1 is SQVTM and CDR2 is ANQGSEA. J gave up 7 bases and V 7 bases, and 15 bases lay outside the gene matches. The CDR3 spans 14 residues. The CDR3 here is CSARISAGAREQYF. The CDR3 DNA sequence: TGCAGCGCCCGTATATCAGCGGGAGCGAGGGAGCAGTACTTC.

The chain joins TRBV7-2 to TRBJ2-7; 9 bases map to TRBD1. With 1 base clipped from V and 4 bases from J, the junction kept 5 bases outside the gene matches. CDR3 length equals 15 residues. Germline lookup yields CDR1 SGHTA and CDR2 FQGNSA. Here the CDR3 reads CASSLVGTGLYEQYF. The CDR3 region has the DNA TGTGCCAGCAGCTTAGTTGGGACAGGGTTGTACGAGCAGTACTTC.

This clonotype showed up just a few times. V gene TRBV7-2 combines with J gene TRBJ2-7, with 7 bases that match TRBD1. The trim removed 5 bases at V and 4 bases at J, leaving 8 bases unmatched. This CDR3 has 14 residues. Per the germline V gene, CDR1 is SGHTA and CDR2 is FQGNSA. The chain's CDR3 is CASSRQGIMYEQYF. CDR3 DNA sequence: TGTGCCAGCAGCCGACAGGGAATCATGTACGAGCAGTACTTC.

This clonotype has only a few counts. V and J are TRBV6-2 or TRBV6-3 and TRBJ1-1; D is unresolved. Germline V lookup: CDR1 MNHEY, CDR2 SVGEGT. V was pared by 7 bases and J by 4 bases, with 7 bases between. CDR3 size: 11 residues. The CDR3: CASTLATEAFF. CDR3 in DNA: TGTGCCAGCACCCTCGCCACTGAAGCTTTCTTT.

The rearrangement joins TRBV29-1 to TRBJ2-7; 10 nucleotides agree with TRBD1. With V trimmed by 1 base and J by 2 bases, 2 bases remained unmatched. Germline values: CDR1 SQVTM, CDR2 ANQGSEA. The CDR3 has 14 amino acids. CDR3 region: CSVEVGQGAYEQYF. The CDR3 DNA is TGCAGCGTTGAAGTAGGACAGGGGGCCTACGAGCAGTACTTC.

This clonotype was found many times. The chain links TRBV29-1 to TRBJ2-5; possibly TRBD1 for D (6 bases). The CDR3 totals 14 residues. The V gene lost 5 bases and the J gene lost 0 bases, with 13 bases spanning the gap. Looked up from germline, CDR1 is SQVTM and CDR2 is ANQGSEA. The CDR3 nucleotides are TGCAGCGTTTGCCGGACAGCGTACCAAGAGACCCAGTACTTC. The encoded protein is CSVCRTAYQETQYF.

V gene TRBV29-1 combines with J gene TRBJ2-7; no firm D call. Germline lookup yields CDR1 SQVTM and CDR2 ANQGSEA. The germline V and J ends were trimmed by 6 bases and 2 bases, with 8 bases remaining between them. The CDR3 consists of 11 residues. The CDR3 is CSVWGTYEQYF. Here the CDR3 DNA reads TGCAGCGTGTGGGGTACCTACGAGCAGTACTTC.

This clonotype has a count of ten or more. The CDR3 sequence is CASSRGPSSYEQYF. For the CDR3, the DNA is TGCGCCAGCAGCCGGGGCCCAAGCTCCTACGAGCAGTACTTC. This sequence joins TRBV4-1 and TRBJ2-7; possible D gene TRBD1, 5 bases. Trimming cost V 4 bases and J 0 bases, with 10 bases left between them. This CDR3 contains 14 residues. Germline V gene lookup returns CDR1 MGHRA and CDR2 YSYEKL.

This clonotype was seen ten or more times. The chain recombines TRBV7-6 with TRBJ2-5; D not certain. Germline V lookup: CDR1 SGHVS, CDR2 FNYEAQ. CDR3 length: 12 residues. Trimming removed 0 bases at V and 5 bases at J, with 4 bases between. The CDR3 DNA reads TGTGCCAGCAGCTTAGCCGAGGAGACCCAGTACTTC. Translation: CASSLAEETQYF.

Sample share makes this clonotype medium-sized. The chain joins TRBV29-1 to TRBJ1-4; no definite D call. V lost 4 bases, J lost 8 bases, and 11 bases lay in between. This CDR3 spans 12 amino acids. CDR1 and CDR2 (germline): SQVTM, ANQGSEA. CDR3 sequence: CSVAQESEKLFF. CDR3 DNA sequence: TGCAGCGTTGCTCAGGAGAGCGAAAAACTGTTTTTT. Full variable domain (rest looked up from reference TRBV29-1 and TRBJ1-4): SAVISQKPSRDICQRGTSLTIQCQVDSQVTMMFWYRQQPGQSLTLIATANQGSEATYESGFVIDKFPISRPNLTFSTLTVSNMSPEDSSIYLCSVAQESEKLFFGSGTQLSVL.

The rearrangement joins TRBV28 to TRBJ1-2; D uncertain. The germline V gene has CDR1 MDHEN and CDR2 SYDVKM. V was shortened by 8 bases and J by 7 bases, with 14 bases between the two germline ends. CDR3 size: 12 residues. The CDR3 DNA is TGTGCCAGCTCAGACCGCGAACGTGGCTACACCTTC. This codes for CASSDRERGYTF.

This clonotype was recorded a few times. The gene calls are TRBV29-1 and TRBJ2-7; 7 bases agree with TRBD1. This CDR3 has 14 residues. Per germline, CDR1 SQVTM and CDR2 ANQGSEA. J gave up 0 bases and V 3 bases, and 5 bases lay outside the gene matches. CDR3 amino acids: CSVEGDRSSYEQYF. The CDR3 DNA reads TGCAGCGTTGAGGGGGACAGAAGCTCCTACGAGCAGTACTTC.